These T cell receptor beta chains were read from a single sample in a study of T cell responses to AZD1222 COVID-19 vaccine. The method was immunoSEQ multiplex PCR; TCRdb's version includes in-frame clones alone and lacks a portion of them. The table includes roughly 140,000 clones, about 90% detected once. The starting material was peripheral blood, obtained 28 days after the second AZD1222 dose. These receptors were obtained from an adult who received the AZD1222 COVID-19 vaccine. Both conserved end residues are part of each CDR3. D genes are given only for firm matches.

TRBV5-1	TRBJ2-5	TRBD1	CASSLVRLRGQDETQYF
TRBV6-6	TRBJ2-3	NA	CASSTFSDGGQDTQYF
TRBV6-5	TRBJ2-2	TRBD2	CASSSLAANTGELFF
TRBV30	TRBJ2-3	NA	CAFSGLTDTQYF
TRBV29-1	TRBJ2-1	NA	CSVGWGDEQFF
TRBV7-2	TRBJ2-7	NA	CASSLYDRDWDEQYF
TRBV3-1/TRBV3-2	TRBJ1-2	TRBD1	CASSQRTGYGYTF
TRBV10-3	TRBJ2-3	NA	CAIRPGRQVTDTQYF
TRBV19	TRBJ2-3	NA	CASSAQTASTDTQYF
TRBV10-3	TRBJ2-7	TRBD2	CAISGTSGWGVYEQYF
TRBV7-2	TRBJ2-1	NA	CASSLGAQGNEQFF